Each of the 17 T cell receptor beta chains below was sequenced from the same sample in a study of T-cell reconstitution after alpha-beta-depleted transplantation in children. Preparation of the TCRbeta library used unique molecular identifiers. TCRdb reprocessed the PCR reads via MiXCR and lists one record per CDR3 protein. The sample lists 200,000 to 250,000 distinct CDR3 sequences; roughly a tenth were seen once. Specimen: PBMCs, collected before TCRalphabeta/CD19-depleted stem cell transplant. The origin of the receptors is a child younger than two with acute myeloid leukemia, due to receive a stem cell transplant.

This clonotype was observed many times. DNA for the CDR3: TGTGCCAGCAGTTCTGGCTACTATGGCTACACCTTC. Translation gives CASSSGYYGYTF. This chain joins TRBV27 and TRBJ1-2, with D hard to call. Germline CDR1 MNHEY, CDR2 SMNVEV (reference sequence). Trimming removed 4 bases at V and 3 bases at J, with 6 bases between. The CDR3 has 12 amino acids.

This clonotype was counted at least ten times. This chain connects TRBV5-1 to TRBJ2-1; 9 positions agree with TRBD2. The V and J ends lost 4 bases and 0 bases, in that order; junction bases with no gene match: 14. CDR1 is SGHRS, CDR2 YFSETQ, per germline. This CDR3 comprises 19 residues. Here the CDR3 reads CASSTLTSGGTSSYNEQFF. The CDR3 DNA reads TGCGCCAGCAGCACACTGACTAGCGGCGGAACTAGCTCCTACAATGAGCAGTTCTTC.

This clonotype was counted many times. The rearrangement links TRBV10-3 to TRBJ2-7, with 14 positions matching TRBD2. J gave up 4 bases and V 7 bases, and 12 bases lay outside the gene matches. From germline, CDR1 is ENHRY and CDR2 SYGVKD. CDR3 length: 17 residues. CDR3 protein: CAINSGTSGRAVYEQYF. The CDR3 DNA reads TGTGCCATCAATTCCGGGACTAGCGGGAGAGCTGTATACGAGCAGTACTTC.

The CDR3 coding sequence is TGTGCCAGCAGCCCCGGACAGTACACCGGGGAGCTGTTTTTT. It translates to CASSPGQYTGELFF. The rearrangement joins TRBV27 to TRBJ2-2; D might be TRBD1 (6 bases). The CDR3 is 14 amino acids. Trimming removed 6 bases at V and 3 bases at J, with 11 bases between. Germline lookup yields CDR1 MNHEY and CDR2 SMNVEV (reference sequence).

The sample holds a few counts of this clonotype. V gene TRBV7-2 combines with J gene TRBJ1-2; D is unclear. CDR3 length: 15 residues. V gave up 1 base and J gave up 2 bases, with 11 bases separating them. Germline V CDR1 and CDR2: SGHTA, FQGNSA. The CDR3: CASSLESGGNYGYTF. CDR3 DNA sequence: TGTGCCAGCAGCTTAGAGAGTGGAGGAAACTATGGCTACACCTTC.

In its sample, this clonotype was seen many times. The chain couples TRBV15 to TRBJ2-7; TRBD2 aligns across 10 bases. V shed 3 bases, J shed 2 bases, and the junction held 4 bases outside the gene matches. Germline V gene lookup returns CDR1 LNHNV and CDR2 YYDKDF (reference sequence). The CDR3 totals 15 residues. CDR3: CATSSGAGGPYEQYF. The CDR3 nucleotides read TGTGCCACCAGCAGCGGAGCGGGAGGGCCCTACGAGCAGTACTTC. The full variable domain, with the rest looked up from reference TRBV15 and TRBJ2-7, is DAMVIQNPRYQVTQFGKPVTLSCSQTLNHNVMYWYQQKSSQAPKLLFHYYDKDFNNEADTPDNFQSRRPNTSFCFLDIRSPGLGDTAMYLCATSSGAGGPYEQYFGPGTRLTVT.

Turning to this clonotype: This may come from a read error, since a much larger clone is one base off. The CDR3 reads CCAVDRGPSSSYNEQFF. The CDR3 region has the DNA TGCTGTGCGGTGGATCGGGGACCGTCGAGCTCCTACAATGAGCAGTTCTTC. V is TRBV20-1 and J is TRBJ2-1; D tentatively fits TRBD1 or TRBD2 (5 bases each). The CDR3 runs 17 residues. The germline V gene has CDR1 DFQATT and CDR2 SNEGSKA (reference sequence).

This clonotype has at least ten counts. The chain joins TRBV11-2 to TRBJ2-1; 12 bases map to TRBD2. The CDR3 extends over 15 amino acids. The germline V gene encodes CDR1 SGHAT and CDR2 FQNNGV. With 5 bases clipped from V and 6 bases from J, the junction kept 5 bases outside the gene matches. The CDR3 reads CASSQLAGGGNEQFF. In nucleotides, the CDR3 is TGTGCCAGCAGCCAACTAGCGGGAGGAGGCAATGAGCAGTTCTTC.

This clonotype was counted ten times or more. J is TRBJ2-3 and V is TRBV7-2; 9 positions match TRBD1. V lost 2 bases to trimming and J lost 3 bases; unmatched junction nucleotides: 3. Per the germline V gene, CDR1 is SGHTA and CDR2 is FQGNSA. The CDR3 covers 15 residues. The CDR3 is CASSLLGTGTDTQYF. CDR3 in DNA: TGTGCCAGCAGCTTACTCGGGACAGGGACAGATACGCAGTATTTT.

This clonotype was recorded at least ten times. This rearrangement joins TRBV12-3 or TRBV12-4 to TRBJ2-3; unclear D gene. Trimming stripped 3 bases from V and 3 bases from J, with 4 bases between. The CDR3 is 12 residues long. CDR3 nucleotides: TGTGCCAGCAGTTTCTTTACAGATACGCAGTATTTT. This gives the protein CASSFFTDTQYF.

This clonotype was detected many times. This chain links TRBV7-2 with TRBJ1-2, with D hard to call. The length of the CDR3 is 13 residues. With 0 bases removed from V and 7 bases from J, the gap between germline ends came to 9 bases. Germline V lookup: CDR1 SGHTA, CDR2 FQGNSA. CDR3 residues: CASSLAWAGGYTF. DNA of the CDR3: TGTGCCAGCAGCTTAGCCTGGGCGGGTGGCTACACCTTC.

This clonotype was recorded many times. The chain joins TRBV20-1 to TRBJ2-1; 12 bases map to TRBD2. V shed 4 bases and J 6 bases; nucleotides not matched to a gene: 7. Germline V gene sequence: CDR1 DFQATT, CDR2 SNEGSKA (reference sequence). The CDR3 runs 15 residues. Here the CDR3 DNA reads TGCAGTGCTACGGAGACTAGCGGGGGACTCAATGAGCAGTTCTTC. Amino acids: CSATETSGGLNEQFF.

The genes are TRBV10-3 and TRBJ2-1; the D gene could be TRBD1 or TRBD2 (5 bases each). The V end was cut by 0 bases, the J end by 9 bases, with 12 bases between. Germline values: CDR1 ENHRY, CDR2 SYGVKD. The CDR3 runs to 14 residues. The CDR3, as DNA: TGTGCCATCAGTGAGTCGAGAGGGGTCCCTGAGCAGTTCTTC. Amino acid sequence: CAISESRGVPEQFF.

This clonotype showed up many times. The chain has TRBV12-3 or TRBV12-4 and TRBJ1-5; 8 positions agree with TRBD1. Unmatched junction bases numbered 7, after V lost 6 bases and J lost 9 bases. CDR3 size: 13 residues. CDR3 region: CASRLGQGGPQHF. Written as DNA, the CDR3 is TGTGCCAGCAGACTAGGACAGGGAGGGCCCCAGCATTTT.

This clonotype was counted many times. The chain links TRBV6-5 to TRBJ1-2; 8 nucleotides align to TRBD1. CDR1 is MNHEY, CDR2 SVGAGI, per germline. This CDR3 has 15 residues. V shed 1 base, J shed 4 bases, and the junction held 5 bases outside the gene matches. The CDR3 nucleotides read TGTGCCAGCAGTTACTTCAGGGGGCGAGGCTATGGCTACACCTTC. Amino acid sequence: CASSYFRGRGYGYTF.

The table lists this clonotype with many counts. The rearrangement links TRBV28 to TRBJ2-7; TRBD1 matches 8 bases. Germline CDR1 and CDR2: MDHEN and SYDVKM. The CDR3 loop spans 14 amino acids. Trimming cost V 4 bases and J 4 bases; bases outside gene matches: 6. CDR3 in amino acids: CASSSGQGPYEQYF. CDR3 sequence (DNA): TGTGCCAGCAGTTCAGGACAGGGTCCGTACGAGCAGTACTTC.

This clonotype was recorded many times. The CDR3 region has the DNA TGCGCCAGCAGCCGCGGCCAACCCACAGATACGCAGTATTTT. Translation: CASSRGQPTDTQYF. The gene calls are TRBV5-1 and TRBJ2-3, with D hard to call. The CDR3 has 14 residues. V shed 4 bases and J shed 2 bases, with 11 bases lying between them. CDR1 and CDR2 (germline): SGHRS, YFSETQ.